The text below deals with one TCR beta chain. Its antigen is not known. This CDR3 region has 15 residues. The V end lost 1 base, the J end lost 3 bases, and 12 bases lay between the germline ends. CDR1 is MDHEN, CDR2 SYDVKM, per germline. The source of the sample is a study of T cells in narcolepsy. Background on the study: Patients with NT1 or NT2 and healthy control donors were enrolled. The study, taken as a whole, reports: No autoreactive T cell clone sequences appeared in some memory CD4+ repertoires. Same-patient CSF and blood CD4+ T cell clonotypes included HCRT-specific and TRIB2-specific autoreactive ones. Reportedly, autoreactive clonotypes were serially detected in patients' blood but not controls'.

Sequencing used immunoSEQ multiplex PCR; TCRdb keeps in-frame clones, though not all of them. The table includes around 32,000 clones, around 86% detected once. The clonotype comes from a human donor with narcolepsy. Sequenced input: CD45RA- memory CD4+ T cells from PBMCs. The rearrangement links TRBV28 to TRBJ1-2; perhaps TRBD1 as D (6 bases). The CDR3 bases are TGTGCCAGCAGTTTATATGGACAGAGTCACTATGGCTACACCTTC. It translates to CASSLYGQSHYGYTF.